This TCR beta chain was captured in a study of PD-L1 blockade in urothelial cancer. For the study at large: Males with urothelial cancer arising in the bladder constituted most of the 29 patients. A median around 150,000 T cells were found in blood samples. It was at 3 weeks (second dose) and 6 weeks after treatment start that blood was analyzed. Overall study results and limits: Enhanced expansion of tumor-associated blood clones at 3 weeks characterized durable-benefit patients.

Time point defined: peripheral blood 6 weeks after treatment start. Clones were read by immunoSEQ multiplex PCR, and TCRdb kept only the in-frame ones, dropping some. The data contain 30,000 or so clones, 89% of them seen just once; the ten biggest clones take up approximately 8.2%. CDR1 is KGHSH and CDR2 is LQKENI in the germline V gene. With 2 bases clipped from V and 2 bases from J, the junction kept 13 bases outside the gene matches. CDR3 length: 20 residues. A note on this clone: The antigen remains unidentified.

The origin of this receptor is a man aged 80 or over with urothelial cancer. The sample in question was PBMCs, obtained around atezolizumab (anti-PD-L1) treatment. The chain carries TRBV18 and TRBJ2-3; TRBD2 aligns across 13 bases. CDR3 loop: CASSPAGSWGLAGITDTQYF. The CDR3 nucleotides read TGTGCCAGCTCACCAGCCGGTAGCTGGGGACTAGCGGGGATCACAGATACGCAGTATTTT. The whole variable domain, filled in from reference TRBV18 and TRBJ2-3, reads NAGVMQNPRHLVRRRGQEARLRCSPMKGHSHVYWYRQLPEEGLKFMVYLQKENIIDESGMPKERFSAEFPKEGPSILRIQQVVRGDSAAYFCASSPAGSWGLAGITDTQYFGPGTRLTVL.